Listed below are T cell receptor beta chains from one sample, sequenced in a study of blood T cell repertoires in COVID-19. Only in-frame clones appear in the TCRdb table, and some are missing; sequencing was by immunoSEQ multiplex PCR. The data show about 54,000 clones, with roughly 80% seen just once and around 5.3% held by the top ten. The specimen sequenced was peripheral blood. These receptors originate from a woman aged 55-75 years with acute or convalescent COVID-19. Both conserved end residues are part of each CDR3. D genes are given only for firm matches. Only part of the rows carry a size: once, few, many, or a class if the clone is expanded.

abundance: -; v_gene: TRBV9; d_gene: -; j_gene: TRBJ1-2; CDR3aa: CASSLGQGGYTF; CDR3nt: TGTGCCAGCAGCTTAGGACAAGGAGGCTACACCTTC
abundance: few; v_gene: TRBV28; d_gene: -; j_gene: TRBJ1-3; CDR3aa: CASSLGGSGNTIYF; CDR3nt: TGTGCCAGCAGTTTGGGGGGTTCTGGAAACACCATATATTTT
abundance: -; v_gene: TRBV6-4; d_gene: TRBD2; j_gene: TRBJ2-3; CDR3aa: CASSPSGGATDTQYF; CDR3nt: TGTGCCAGCAGTCCTAGCGGGGGGGCGACAGATACGCAGTATTTT
abundance: -; v_gene: TRBV27; d_gene: TRBD1; j_gene: TRBJ2-4; CDR3aa: CASRPDRVAKNIQYF; CDR3nt: TGTGCCAGCAGACCGGACAGGGTTGCCAAAAACATTCAGTACTTC
abundance: -; v_gene: TRBV28; d_gene: -; j_gene: TRBJ1-1; CDR3aa: CASSLLATEAFF; CDR3nt: TGTGCCAGCAGTTTACTGGCAACTGAAGCTTTCTTT
abundance: -; v_gene: TRBV1; d_gene: -; j_gene: TRBJ1-1; CDR3aa: CTSSQGSGINTEAFF; CDR3nt: TGCACCAGCAGCCAAGGTTCCGGGATAAACACTGAAGCTTTCTTT
abundance: -; v_gene: TRBV19; d_gene: TRBD1; j_gene: TRBJ1-2; CDR3aa: CASSILQGENYGYTF; CDR3nt: TGTGCCAGTAGTATATTGCAGGGGGAGAACTATGGCTACACCTTC
abundance: once; v_gene: TRBV3-1/TRBV3-2; d_gene: -; j_gene: TRBJ2-7; CDR3aa: CASSQATQLYEQYF; CDR3nt: TGTGCCAGCAGCCAAGCGACACAACTCTACGAGCAGTACTTC
abundance: -; v_gene: TRBV24-1; d_gene: TRBD1; j_gene: TRBJ2-3; CDR3aa: CATSDFGDSQADTQYF; CDR3nt: TGTGCCACCAGTGATTTTGGGGACAGTCAGGCGGATACGCAGTATTTT
abundance: -; v_gene: TRBV6-5; d_gene: TRBD1; j_gene: TRBJ1-2; CDR3aa: CASGYRGNYGYTF; CDR3nt: TGTGCCAGCGGATACAGGGGAAACTATGGCTACACCTTC
abundance: -; v_gene: TRBV30; d_gene: -; j_gene: TRBJ1-4; CDR3aa: CAWSPGHFNEKLFF; CDR3nt: TGTGCCTGGAGTCCCGGACACTTTAATGAAAAACTGTTTTTT
abundance: once; v_gene: TRBV27; d_gene: TRBD2; j_gene: TRBJ2-3; CDR3aa: CASSSNREGHRDTQYF; CDR3nt: TGTGCCAGCAGTTCTAATCGGGAGGGCCATAGAGATACGCAGTATTTT
abundance: -; v_gene: TRBV27; d_gene: TRBD1; j_gene: TRBJ2-5; CDR3aa: CASSTPGTGRETQYF; CDR3nt: TGTGCCAGCAGTACACCCGGGACAGGGCGGGAGACCCAGTACTTC
abundance: -; v_gene: TRBV7-9; d_gene: -; j_gene: TRBJ2-6; CDR3aa: CASSSGSGANVLTF; CDR3nt: TGTGCCAGCAGCTCGGGCTCTGGGGCCAACGTCCTGACTTTC
abundance: -; v_gene: TRBV6-2/TRBV6-3; d_gene: TRBD2; j_gene: TRBJ2-2; CDR3aa: CASSPDRGRTSGSGMRITGELFF; CDR3nt: TGTGCCAGCAGCCCGGACAGGGGACGGACTAGCGGGTCGGGCATGAGGATCACCGGGGAGCTGTTTTTT
abundance: once; v_gene: TRBV18; d_gene: -; j_gene: TRBJ1-5; CDR3aa: CASSPQGFNQPQHF; CDR3nt: TGTGCCAGCTCACCGCAGGGCTTCAATCAGCCCCAGCATTTT
abundance: many; v_gene: TRBV19; d_gene: TRBD1; j_gene: TRBJ2-7; CDR3aa: CASSATGGEQYF; CDR3nt: TGTGCCAGTAGTGCGACAGGGGGGGAGCAGTACTTC
abundance: once; v_gene: TRBV18; d_gene: TRBD1; j_gene: TRBJ1-5; CDR3aa: CASSPPRTGTGVQPQHF; CDR3nt: TGTGCCAGCTCACCGCCAAGGACCGGGACAGGGGTTCAGCCCCAGCATTTT
abundance: -; v_gene: TRBV6-5; d_gene: TRBD1; j_gene: TRBJ1-5; CDR3aa: CASKQDRDNQPQHF; CDR3nt: TGTGCCAGCAAACAGGACAGGGACAATCAGCCCCAGCATTTT
abundance: -; v_gene: TRBV11-2; d_gene: TRBD1; j_gene: TRBJ2-2; CDR3aa: CASSHPTGTGELFF; CDR3nt: TGTGCCAGCAGCCACCCGACAGGGACCGGGGAGCTGTTTTTT
abundance: -; v_gene: TRBV12-2; d_gene: -; j_gene: TRBJ2-3; CDR3aa: CASRLARDRELADTQYF; CDR3nt: TGTGCAAGTCGCTTAGCGAGGGACAGGGAACTGGCAGATACGCAGTATTTT
abundance: -; v_gene: TRBV27; d_gene: -; j_gene: TRBJ2-2; CDR3aa: CASSLLPGQSNTGELFF; CDR3nt: TGTGCCAGCAGTTTACTCCCGGGACAATCGAACACCGGGGAGCTGTTTTTT
abundance: -; v_gene: TRBV19; d_gene: -; j_gene: TRBJ2-5; CDR3aa: CASSRQDQETQYF; CDR3nt: TGTGCCAGTAGTCGACAGGACCAAGAGACCCAGTACTTC
abundance: -; v_gene: TRBV20-1; d_gene: -; j_gene: TRBJ1-1; CDR3aa: CSASDIINTEAFF; CDR3nt: TGCAGTGCTAGTGATATAATAAACACTGAAGCTTTCTTT
abundance: -; v_gene: TRBV6-2/TRBV6-3; d_gene: -; j_gene: TRBJ2-3; CDR3aa: CASSYPDSTDTQYF; CDR3nt: TGTGCCAGCAGTTACCCGGACTCGACAGATACGCAGTATTTT
abundance: -; v_gene: TRBV16; d_gene: TRBD1; j_gene: TRBJ2-5; CDR3aa: CASSQYGTGPQETQYF; CDR3nt: TGTGCCAGCAGCCAGTACGGGACAGGGCCCCAAGAGACCCAGTACTTC
abundance: -; v_gene: TRBV5-1; d_gene: -; j_gene: TRBJ1-3; CDR3aa: CASSLDTAGNTIYF; CDR3nt: TGCGCCAGCAGCTTGGATACTGCTGGAAACACCATATATTTT
abundance: -; v_gene: TRBV19; d_gene: TRBD1; j_gene: TRBJ2-7; CDR3aa: CASSIGTASYEQYF; CDR3nt: TGTGCCAGTAGTATTGGGACAGCCTCCTACGAGCAGTACTTC
abundance: -; v_gene: TRBV11-2; d_gene: -; j_gene: TRBJ1-2; CDR3aa: CASSNRQGNGYTF; CDR3nt: TGTGCCAGCAGCAACCGCCAGGGGAATGGCTACACCTTC
abundance: -; v_gene: TRBV11-3; d_gene: -; j_gene: TRBJ2-1; CDR3aa: CASRGGGANFF; CDR3nt: TGTGCCAGCAGGGGAGGGGGGGCTAACTTCTTC
abundance: -; v_gene: TRBV28; d_gene: TRBD2; j_gene: TRBJ2-1; CDR3aa: CASSLYAGGFDEQFF; CDR3nt: TGTGCCAGCAGTTTATATGCGGGAGGCTTCGATGAGCAGTTCTTC
abundance: -; v_gene: TRBV5-1; d_gene: -; j_gene: TRBJ2-6; CDR3aa: CASSQPQLANVLTF; CDR3nt: TGCGCCAGCAGCCAACCCCAGTTGGCCAACGTCCTGACTTTC
abundance: few; v_gene: TRBV18; d_gene: -; j_gene: TRBJ2-7; CDR3aa: CASSPGQGNYEQYF; CDR3nt: TGTGCCAGCTCACCTGGGCAGGGCAACTACGAGCAGTACTTC
abundance: -; v_gene: TRBV3-1/TRBV3-2; d_gene: -; j_gene: TRBJ1-3; CDR3aa: CASSQGQYIGNTIYF; CDR3nt: TGTGCCAGCAGCCAGGGGCAATATATCGGAAACACCATATATTTT
abundance: -; v_gene: TRBV28; d_gene: -; j_gene: TRBJ1-1; CDR3aa: CASTELRGRTRYEAFF; CDR3nt: TGTGCCAGCACCGAATTAAGGGGTAGGACCCGCTATGAAGCTTTCTTT
abundance: -; v_gene: TRBV5-1; d_gene: -; j_gene: TRBJ1-2; CDR3aa: CASSARTGTYGYTF; CDR3nt: TGCGCCAGCAGCGCCAGAACAGGGACCTATGGCTACACCTTC
abundance: -; v_gene: TRBV9; d_gene: -; j_gene: TRBJ1-1; CDR3aa: CASSVGFGGGSWGETEAFF; CDR3nt: TGTGCCAGCAGCGTAGGGTTTGGCGGAGGCTCCTGGGGGGAAACTGAAGCTTTCTTT
abundance: -; v_gene: TRBV15; d_gene: TRBD1; j_gene: TRBJ1-1; CDR3aa: CATSRGGQGNTEAFF; CDR3nt: TGTGCCACCAGCAGGGGTGGACAGGGGAACACTGAAGCTTTCTTT
abundance: once; v_gene: TRBV28; d_gene: -; j_gene: TRBJ1-2; CDR3aa: CATAGQYGYTF; CDR3nt: TGTGCCACGGCAGGGCAGTATGGCTACACCTTC
abundance: -; v_gene: TRBV21-1; d_gene: -; j_gene: TRBJ2-3; CDR3aa: CASSLGLAGPPSTDTQYF; CDR3nt: TGTGCCAGCAGCCTTGGACTAGCGGGTCCTCCTAGCACAGATACGCAGTATTTT
abundance: -; v_gene: TRBV6-5; d_gene: TRBD2; j_gene: TRBJ2-7; CDR3aa: CASSYSERTSGSEQYF; CDR3nt: TGTGCCAGCAGTTACTCGGAACGGACTAGCGGGAGCGAGCAGTACTTC
abundance: -; v_gene: TRBV6-1; d_gene: -; j_gene: TRBJ2-7; CDR3aa: CASSEAIDRLAYEQYF; CDR3nt: TGTGCCAGCAGTGAAGCAATCGACAGGTTGGCCTACGAGCAGTACTTC
abundance: -; v_gene: TRBV5-1; d_gene: TRBD1; j_gene: TRBJ1-2; CDR3aa: CASSLVDLTGDGYTF; CDR3nt: TGCGCCAGCAGCTTGGTGGACTTGACAGGGGACGGCTACACCTTC
abundance: -; v_gene: TRBV10-3; d_gene: TRBD2; j_gene: TRBJ2-1; CDR3aa: CATKLERGSYNEQFF; CDR3nt: TGTGCCACGAAACTAGAGCGGGGGTCCTACAATGAGCAGTTCTTC
abundance: -; v_gene: TRBV2; d_gene: -; j_gene: TRBJ2-7; CDR3aa: CASRSTGTSYEQYF; CDR3nt: TGTGCCAGCAGGAGTACGGGAACTTCCTACGAGCAGTACTTC
abundance: -; v_gene: TRBV9; d_gene: -; j_gene: TRBJ1-2; CDR3aa: CASSPRQNSNYGYTF; CDR3nt: TGTGCCAGCAGCCCCCGACAGAACTCTAACTATGGCTACACCTTC
abundance: -; v_gene: TRBV6-5; d_gene: TRBD2; j_gene: TRBJ2-1; CDR3aa: CASTLRTSGGFGFF; CDR3nt: TGTGCCAGCACCTTACGGACTAGCGGGGGGTTTGGGTTCTTC
abundance: -; v_gene: TRBV4-1; d_gene: TRBD1; j_gene: TRBJ2-5; CDR3aa: CASSHGPTGGIQETQYF; CDR3nt: TGCGCCAGCAGCCATGGCCCGACAGGGGGGATCCAAGAGACCCAGTACTTC
abundance: -; v_gene: TRBV6-5; d_gene: TRBD2; j_gene: TRBJ2-1; CDR3aa: CASSSRLAGTYNEQFF; CDR3nt: TGTGCCAGCAGTTCCAGACTAGCGGGCACCTACAATGAGCAGTTCTTC
abundance: -; v_gene: TRBV6-1; d_gene: -; j_gene: TRBJ2-7; CDR3aa: CASSESQGSYEQYF; CDR3nt: TGTGCCAGCAGTGAAAGTCAGGGCTCCTACGAGCAGTACTTC
abundance: once; v_gene: TRBV11-2; d_gene: -; j_gene: TRBJ2-7; CDR3aa: CASSLTTGTYEQYF; CDR3nt: TGTGCCAGCAGCTTAACAACAGGGACCTACGAGCAGTACTTC
abundance: -; v_gene: TRBV5-1; d_gene: -; j_gene: TRBJ1-5; CDR3aa: CASSLGARGSNQPQHF; CDR3nt: TGCGCCAGCAGCTTGGGGGCCCGGGGTTCCAATCAGCCCCAGCATTTT